Only a few counts were recorded for the clone carrying this T cell receptor (beta chain). What it binds is not known. Sequencing targeted expressed TCRB transcripts, as all isolated RNA had been reverse transcribed. Measured with immunoSEQ multiplex PCR; TCRdb has only the in-frame clones, and not every one. The top ten hold about 0.087% of the sample, which has hundreds of thousands of clones, roughly a sixth seen once. Germline assignment: CDR1 SEHNR and CDR2 FQNEAQ (reference sequence). The CDR3 loop spans 15 amino acids. Trimming removed 5 bases from V and 4 bases from J; junction bases left unmatched: 10. The data were obtained in a study of beta chain features in type 1 diabetes. Overall study results and limits: A potential PCR bias toward shorter templates would be equal in patient and control samples. Cells carrying high TCR expression could end up over-represented when cDNA is sequenced.

The sequenced sample was naive CD4+ T cells from blood. The chain has TRBV7-9 and TRBJ2-7; 8 bases map to TRBD2. This clonotype was sampled from a man younger than 30 in good health. CDR3 amino acids: CASSPVRGGGYEQYF. For the CDR3, the DNA is TGTGCCAGCAGCCCCGTGAGGGGCGGGGGGTACGAGCAGTACTTC.